These T cell receptor beta chains were read from a single sample in a study of blood T cells in healthy people across ages. TCRdb reprocessed the 5' RACE reads with MiXCR, giving one entry per CDR3 protein. The table has around 800,000 distinct CDR3 sequences, about 26% seen once. The same sample was also studied in work on T cells of mothers and their children.

What was sequenced was blood. The receptors come from a boy aged 5 to 17 in good health. The CDR3 runs from the conserved cysteine through the conserved F or W. D genes are given only for firm matches. A row's size may be missing; if present it is once, few, many or a size class.

abundance	j_gene	v_gene	d_gene	CDR3aa	CDR3nt
-	TRBJ1-4	TRBV13	-	CASSHQYQGQAEKLFF	TGTGCCAGCAGCCATCAATACCAGGGCCAGGCGGAAAAACTGTTTTTT
-	TRBJ2-3	TRBV27	-	CASRTRRGGDTQYF	TGTGCCAGCAGAACCCGGCGGGGTGGGGATACGCAGTATTTT
few	TRBJ1-3	TRBV12-3/TRBV12-4	-	CASSLEGVSGNTIYF	TGTGCCAGCAGTTTAGAAGGGGTCTCTGGAAACACCATATATTTT
-	TRBJ2-5	TRBV11-2	-	CASSPNTWRETQYF	TGTGCCAGCAGCCCTAATACATGGCGAGAGACCCAGTACTTC
few	TRBJ2-1	TRBV20-1	-	CSAPNPAGGNEQFF	TGCAGTGCTCCCAATCCGGCCGGGGGCAATGAGCAGTTCTTC
-	TRBJ2-5	TRBV20-1	TRBD2	CSASRLAGVFGTQYF	TGCAGTGCTAGTAGGCTAGCGGGGGTGTTCGGGACCCAGTACTTC
-	TRBJ2-1	TRBV6-5	-	CASRETSYSYNEQFF	TGTGCCAGCAGGGAGACCAGTTACTCCTACAATGAGCAGTTCTTC
-	TRBJ2-5	TRBV4-1	-	CASSQVEQETQYF	TGCGCCAGCAGCCAAGTGGAGCAAGAGACCCAGTACTTC
-	TRBJ1-4	TRBV3-1	-	CASSHRPYSGAAANEKLFF	TGTGCCAGCAGCCACCGTCCTTATAGTGGGGCTGCAGCTAATGAAAAACTGTTTTTT
-	TRBJ2-4	TRBV6-2/TRBV6-3	-	CASSSRLGLNIQYF	TGTGCCAGCAGTTCTCGACTAGGGTTAAACATTCAGTACTTC